This T cell receptor beta chain is drawn from a study of blood T cell repertoires in COVID-19. Study summary: Some COVID-19 samples were acute and others convalescent; all came from the United States, Italy and Spain.

Germline V gene lookup returns CDR1 SGHAT and CDR2 FQNNGV. The CDR3 loop spans 16 amino acids. After removal of 4 bases from V and 0 bases from J, the junction contained 4 bases not matched to a gene. Original analysis: Reference gene primer amplification gave nucleated cell count estimates. Clones were sequenced by immunoSEQ multiplex PCR, and TCRdb holds only the in-frame ones, with some missing. The DNA was the basis for D and trimming; V, J and clone size are from that table. Altogether fewer than 250,000 clones are present, 65% to 90% being singletons, with the ten largest covering 6% to 9.5%. The sample consisted of peripheral blood. This TCR was sampled from a woman aged 45-60 years with acute or convalescent COVID-19. The chain has TRBV11-2 and TRBJ2-2, with 8 bases lining up with TRBD1. CDR3 in amino acids: CASSSTGAANTGELFF. The CDR3 bases are TGTGCCAGCAGCTCGACAGGGGCAGCGAACACCGGGGAGCTGTTTTTT.